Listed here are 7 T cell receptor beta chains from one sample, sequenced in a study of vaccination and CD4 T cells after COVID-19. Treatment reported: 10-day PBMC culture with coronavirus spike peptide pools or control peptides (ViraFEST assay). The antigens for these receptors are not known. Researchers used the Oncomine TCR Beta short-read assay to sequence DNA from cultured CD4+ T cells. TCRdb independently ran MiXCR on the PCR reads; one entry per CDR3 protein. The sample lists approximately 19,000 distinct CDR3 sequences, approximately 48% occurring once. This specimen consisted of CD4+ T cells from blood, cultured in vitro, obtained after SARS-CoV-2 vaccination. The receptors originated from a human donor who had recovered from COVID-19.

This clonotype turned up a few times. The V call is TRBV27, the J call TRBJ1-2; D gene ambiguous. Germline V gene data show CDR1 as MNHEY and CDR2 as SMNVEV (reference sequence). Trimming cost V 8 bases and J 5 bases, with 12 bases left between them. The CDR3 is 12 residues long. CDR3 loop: CASFSGRYGYTF. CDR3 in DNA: TGTGCCAGCTTTTCCGGGCGTTATGGCTACACCTTC.

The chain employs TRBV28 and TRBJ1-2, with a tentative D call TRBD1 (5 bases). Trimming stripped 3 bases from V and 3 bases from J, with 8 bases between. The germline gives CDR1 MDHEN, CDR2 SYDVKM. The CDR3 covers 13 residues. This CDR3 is CASSFRVYYGYTF. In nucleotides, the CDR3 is TGTGCCAGCAGTTTCAGGGTTTACTATGGCTACACCTTC.

CDR3 DNA: TGTGCCAGCAGCGTGGGCACAAATTCACCCCTCCACTTT. Translating it yields CASSVGTNSPLHF. V gene TRBV6-4 combines with J gene TRBJ1-6; D is unresolved. The CDR3 totals 13 residues. Between the trimmed V and J ends, which lost 6 bases and 7 bases, there was a span of 10 bases. Per the germline V gene, CDR1 is MRHNA and CDR2 is SNTAGT.

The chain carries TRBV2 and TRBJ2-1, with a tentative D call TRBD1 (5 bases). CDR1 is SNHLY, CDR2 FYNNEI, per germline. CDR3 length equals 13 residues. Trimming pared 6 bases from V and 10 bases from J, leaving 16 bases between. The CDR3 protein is CASRGLRGKEQFF. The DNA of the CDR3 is TGTGCCAGCAGGGGGCTGCGTGGTAAAGAGCAGTTCTTC.

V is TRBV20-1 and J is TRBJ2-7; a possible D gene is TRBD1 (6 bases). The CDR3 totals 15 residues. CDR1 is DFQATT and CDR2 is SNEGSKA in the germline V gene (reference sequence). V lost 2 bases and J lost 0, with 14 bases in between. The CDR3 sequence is CSARTVQGYSYEQYF. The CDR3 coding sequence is TGCAGTGCTAGAACCGTCCAGGGGTACTCCTACGAGCAGTACTTC.

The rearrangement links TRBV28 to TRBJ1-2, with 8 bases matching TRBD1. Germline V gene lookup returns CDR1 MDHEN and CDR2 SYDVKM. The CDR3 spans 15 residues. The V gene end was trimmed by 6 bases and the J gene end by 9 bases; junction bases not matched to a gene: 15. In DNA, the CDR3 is TGTGCCAGCAGCTCACCCGAGGACAGGGCAATGAGCTACACCTTC. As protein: CASSSPEDRAMSYTF.

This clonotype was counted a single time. CDR3 residues: CASSYSRPAGTGEQFF. CDR3 DNA sequence: TGTGCCAGCAGTTACTCGAGACCAGCGGGAACGGGTGAGCAGTTCTTC. V usage is TRBV6-2 or TRBV6-3 and J usage is TRBJ2-1, with 7 nucleotides matching TRBD2. J lost 9 bases, V lost 0 bases, and 11 bases had no gene match. The germline CDR1 and CDR2 sequences are MNHEY and SVGEGT. This CDR3 spans 16 amino acids.